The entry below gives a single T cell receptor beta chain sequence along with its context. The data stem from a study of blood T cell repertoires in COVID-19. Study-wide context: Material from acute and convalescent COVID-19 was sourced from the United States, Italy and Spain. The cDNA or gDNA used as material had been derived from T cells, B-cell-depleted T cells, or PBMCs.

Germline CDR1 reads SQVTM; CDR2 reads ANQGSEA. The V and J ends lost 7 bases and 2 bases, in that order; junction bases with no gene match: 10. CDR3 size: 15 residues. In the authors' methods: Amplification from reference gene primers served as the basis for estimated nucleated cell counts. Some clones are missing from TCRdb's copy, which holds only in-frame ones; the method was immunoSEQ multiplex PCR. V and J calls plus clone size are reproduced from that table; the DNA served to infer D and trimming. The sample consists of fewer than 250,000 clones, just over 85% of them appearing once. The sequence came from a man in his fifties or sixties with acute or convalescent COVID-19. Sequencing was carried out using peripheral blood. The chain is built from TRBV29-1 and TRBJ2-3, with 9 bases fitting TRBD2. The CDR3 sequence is CSAGGSGGTTDTQYF. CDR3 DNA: TGCAGCGCCGGGGGTAGCGGGGGCACCACAGATACGCAGTATTTT.